This T cell receptor (beta chain) was sequenced in a study of cytomegalovirus exposure and HLA in healthy donors. Germline V CDR1 and CDR2: SGHTA, FQGNSA. This CDR3 region has 15 residues. The PCR used 60 Vbeta and 13 Jbeta primers. Here immunoSEQ multiplex PCR was the method, and the copy in TCRdb shows in-frame clones only, minus some. Of over 100,000 clones in the sample, about 74% were seen once. The rearrangement uses TRBV7-2 and TRBJ1-3; the D is unclear. TRBJ2-2 matches the DNA end more closely, so the J call is doubtful. The sequencing input was PBMCs. This TCR was sampled from a man younger than 45 in good health and CMV-seropositive. DNA of the CDR3: TGTGCCAGCAGCGCTTACAGACCAGACACCGGGGAGCTGTTTTTT. Translating gives CASSAYRPDTGELFF.